Listed below are T cell receptor beta chains from one sample, sequenced in a study of cytomegalovirus exposure and HLA in healthy donors. This table comes from immunoSEQ multiplex PCR, and its TCRdb copy is limited to in-frame clones, with some not included. The sample shows 110,000 to 150,000 clones, nearly 10% of them seen only once. Input material: PBMCs. The receptors stem from a man aged 50-59 years in good health and CMV-seronegative. CDR3s include the opening cysteine and the closing phenylalanine or tryptophan. A D gene is named only where the DNA matches it firmly. Where a row states a size, it is once, few, many or the class of an expanded clone; other rows omit it.

TRBJ2-3	few	-	TRBV6-5	CASRGSVGTDTQYF	TGTGCCTCCAGGGGCAGCGTAGGGACAGATACGCAGTATTTT
TRBJ2-4	few	-	TRBV11-3	CASSPLTVRNIQYF	TGTGCCAGCAGCCCCCTTACCGTGCGGAACATTCAGTACTTC
TRBJ1-1	few	-	TRBV7-3	CASSLTGQGTSEAFF	TGTGCCAGCAGCTTAACGGGGCAGGGGACGAGTGAAGCTTTCTTT
TRBJ1-2	few	-	TRBV5-4	CASSPPGGIGGYTF	TGTGCCAGCAGCCCCCCGGGTGGAATTGGGGGCTACACCTTC
TRBJ2-2	few	TRBD1	TRBV6-5	CGIQTGEHGELFF	TGTGGAATCCAGACAGGGGAACACGGGGAGCTGTTTTTT
TRBJ1-1	few	-	TRBV30	CAWSVLSGAEAFF	TGTGCCTGGAGTGTATTATCAGGGGCTGAAGCTTTCTTT
TRBJ2-6	-	TRBD1	TRBV5-1	CASSLATGSGANVLTF	TGCGCCAGCAGCTTGGCGACAGGGTCTGGGGCCAACGTCCTGACTTTC
TRBJ1-2	-	-	TRBV4-2	CASSQEVGGGYGYTF	TGTGCCAGCAGCCAAGAGGTCGGGGGGGGCTATGGCTACACCTTC
TRBJ1-1	-	-	TRBV4-1	CASSPEQREGTEAFF	TGCGCCAGCAGCCCCGAACAGCGGGAGGGCACTGAAGCTTTCTTT
TRBJ1-1	-	-	TRBV28	CASSSESPDSFKAFF	TGTGCCAGCAGTTCCGAGTCACCCGACTCCTTTAAAGCTTTCTTT
TRBJ1-1	few	-	TRBV6-5	CASSYSSRRGTEAFF	TGTGCCAGCAGTTACTCCTCCCGGAGGGGCACTGAAGCTTTCTTT
TRBJ1-6	-	-	TRBV2	CASSDLGRVGSPLHF	TGTGCCAGCAGTGACTTGGGCAGGGTGGGCTCACCCCTCCACTTT
TRBJ2-5	few	TRBD1	TRBV28	CASSPAGTGAGTQYF	TGTGCCAGCAGTCCGGCCGGGACAGGGGCAGGGACCCAGTACTTC
TRBJ1-4	few	-	TRBV7-9	CASGPSHTNEKLFF	TGTGCCAGCGGCCCCTCACATACTAATGAAAAACTGTTTTTT
TRBJ2-2	few	-	TRBV30	CAWSGQVNTGELFF	TGTGCCTGGAGTGGTCAGGTGAACACCGGGGAGCTGTTTTTT
TRBJ2-5	-	-	TRBV11-3	CASSHGGAPLKTQYF	TGTGCCAGCAGCCATGGGGGGGCCCCGCTGAAGACCCAGTACTTC
TRBJ2-1	-	TRBD1	TRBV5-1	CASSPTPGQGLSNEQFF	TGCGCCAGCAGCCCAACCCCGGGACAGGGGTTGAGCAATGAGCAGTTCTTC
TRBJ1-1	-	-	TRBV11-1	CASSLASTYQEAFF	TGTGCCAGCAGCTTAGCGTCCACGTACCAGGAAGCTTTCTTT
TRBJ1-2	few	TRBD1	TRBV29-1	CSVAETGGSGYTF	TGCAGCGTTGCAGAGACAGGGGGCTCTGGCTACACCTTC
TRBJ1-5	-	-	TRBV6-1	CASSPTNRVQPQHF	TGTGCCAGCAGCCCTACGAACAGGGTGCAGCCCCAGCATTTT
TRBJ2-1	few	TRBD2	TRBV5-1	CASSFGTGGGNEQFF	TGCGCCAGCAGCTTCGGTACCGGGGGGGGTAATGAGCAGTTCTTC
TRBJ1-4	few	-	TRBV9	CASSPRSGEKLFF	TGTGCCAGCAGCCCCCGATCGGGAGAAAAACTGTTTTTT
TRBJ2-1	-	TRBD2	TRBV7-9	CASSLNLAGDNEQFF	TGTGCCAGCAGCTTAAACCTAGCGGGAGACAATGAGCAGTTCTTC
TRBJ1-2	few	-	TRBV5-1	CASSLESGNYGYTF	TGCGCCAGCAGCTTGGAATCGGGTAACTATGGCTACACCTTC
TRBJ1-6	few	-	TRBV5-1	CASSQRGGRGDSPLHF	TGCGCCAGCAGCCAAAGGGGGGGCAGGGGAGATTCACCCCTCCACTTT